These 14 T cell receptor beta chains were sequenced from one sample in a study of blood T cell repertoires in COVID-19. Profiled with immunoSEQ multiplex PCR; TCRdb holds only in-frame clones, not every one. The data contain around 60,000 clones, 70% to 75% of them singletons. The material sequenced was peripheral blood. These receptors were taken from a woman aged 45-59 years with active or convalescent COVID-19.

This chain connects TRBV4-1 to TRBJ1-5; 10 bases agree with TRBD1. Germline CDR1 MGHRA, CDR2 YSYEKL. This CDR3 comprises 15 residues. V trimming: 1 base; J trimming: 6 bases; junction bases outside the gene matches: 3. In nucleotides, the CDR3 is TGCGCCAGCAGCCAAGGGGACAGGGGAACTCAGCCCCAGCATTTT. This encodes CASSQGDRGTQPQHF.

This clone was detected only a few times. J is TRBJ2-7 and V is TRBV7-8; D unclear. The germline CDR1 and CDR2 sequences are SGHVS and FQNEAQ. The germline V and J ends were trimmed by 6 bases and 0 bases, with 15 bases remaining between them. The CDR3 consists of 15 residues. CDR3 nucleotides: TGTGCCAGCAGTTACTCTCGAACGAGCTCCTACGAGCAGTACTTC. Amino acids: CASSYSRTSSYEQYF.

This clone was counted a single time. The chain couples TRBV2 to TRBJ2-2, with TRBD2 identical over 7 bases. The CDR3 has 15 amino acids. Per germline, CDR1 SNHLY and CDR2 FYNNEI. The V and J ends lost 3 bases and 0 bases, in that order; junction bases with no gene match: 1. As DNA, the CDR3 is TGTGCCAGCAGTGAGGGGGGGTCGAACACCGGGGAGCTGTTTTTT. This translates into CASSEGGSNTGELFF.

This clone turned up a few times. The V and J genes are TRBV29-1 and TRBJ2-7; the match to TRBD2 covers 7 bases. The ends lost 8 bases at V and 1 base at J; junction bases unmatched: 5. Germline CDR1 reads SQVTM; CDR2 reads ANQGSEA. This CDR3 comprises 12 residues. CDR3 in DNA: TGCAGCCTAGGGAGGGAATCCTACGAGCAGTACTTC. Its translation is CSLGRESYEQYF.

The chain uses TRBV12-3 or TRBV12-4 and TRBJ2-7; a possible D gene is TRBD1 (6 bases). Trimming cost V 6 bases and J 3 bases, with 12 bases left between them. This CDR3 region has 13 residues. The CDR3 nucleotides read TGTGCCAGCAGAAAGAGGGGGTACTACGAGCAGTACTTC. This encodes CASRKRGYYEQYF.

The chain employs TRBV4-1 and TRBJ2-1, with TRBD2 matching over 10 bases. Germline V gene lookup returns CDR1 MGHRA and CDR2 YSYEKL. Trimming took 0 bases from V and 2 from J; bases not matched to a gene: 7. This CDR3 has 18 amino acids. The CDR3 sequence is CASSQERGAGGAYNEQFF. Written as DNA, the CDR3 is TGCGCCAGCAGCCAAGAACGAGGAGCGGGAGGGGCCTACAATGAGCAGTTCTTC.

This sequence joins TRBV5-1 and TRBJ2-5; 7 bases agree with TRBD1. The trim removed 5 bases at V and 4 bases at J, leaving 11 bases unmatched. Germline CDR1 and CDR2: SGHRS and YFSETQ. CDR3 length equals 15 residues. CDR3 DNA: TGCGCCAGCAGTTGGGGGACAGATCCCGGAGAGACCCAGTACTTC. Translated: CASSWGTDPGETQYF.

The chain has TRBV7-8 and TRBJ1-5, with D perhaps TRBD1 (6 bases). The CDR3 has 16 residues. Germline V CDR1 and CDR2: SGHVS, FQNEAQ. V was pared by 4 bases and J by 6 bases, with 19 bases between. The CDR3 DNA follows: TGTGCCAGCAGCTCTCAGGCACAGGGATTGGCTCAGCCCCAGCATTTT. Translated: CASSSQAQGLAQPQHF.

CDR3 DNA: TGCGCCAGCAGTCGGGAGGGGATCCACGAGCAGTACTTC. It encodes CASSREGIHEQYF. V usage is TRBV5-1 and J usage is TRBJ2-7; 8 bases fit TRBD2. The germline gives CDR1 SGHRS, CDR2 YFSETQ. V shed 5 bases, J shed 5 bases, and the junction held 6 bases outside the gene matches. The CDR3 runs to 13 residues.

This clone has a single count. The V and J genes are TRBV27 and TRBJ2-1, with 9 bases matching TRBD2. This CDR3 spans 16 amino acids. J lost 6 bases, V lost 10 bases, and 16 bases had no gene match. From germline, CDR1 is MNHEY and CDR2 SMNVEV (reference sequence). As DNA, the CDR3 is TGTGCCACCAGCAGGAGGATAGCGGGAGACCCCAATGAGCAGTTCTTC. It yields the protein CATSRRIAGDPNEQFF.

Note on this clone: This CDR3 is also generated by other DNA sequences in the sample. The gene calls are TRBV19 and TRBJ2-1, with TRBD2 matching over 11 bases. The germline V gene encodes CDR1 LNHDA and CDR2 SQIVND (reference sequence). After removal of 1 base from V and 7 bases from J, the junction contained 3 bases not matched to a gene. The CDR3 has 15 amino acids. The CDR3 reads CASSIGLAGGNEQFF. The CDR3 DNA sequence: TGTGCCAGTAGTATAGGGCTAGCGGGAGGTAATGAGCAGTTCTTC.

The V call is TRBV6-6, the J call TRBJ2-7; 12 positions agree with TRBD2. V shed 6 bases and J 4 bases; nucleotides not matched to a gene: 4. Germline lookup yields CDR1 MNHNY and CDR2 SVGAGI (reference sequence). CDR3 length: 14 residues. CDR3 nucleotide sequence: TGTGCCAGCAGCCTAGCGGGAGGGCGGTACGAGCAGTACTTC. Encoded protein: CASSLAGGRYEQYF.

V and J are TRBV10-3 and TRBJ1-2; 11 nucleotides match TRBD1. Per the germline V gene, CDR1 is ENHRY and CDR2 is SYGVKD. The ends lost 7 bases at V and 4 bases at J; junction bases unmatched: 5. This CDR3 has 14 amino acids. The CDR3 bases are TGTGCCATCACCTCGGACAGGGGGCTCTATGGCTACACCTTC. Translation gives CAITSDRGLYGYTF.

The chain is built from TRBV30 and TRBJ1-6, with D perhaps TRBD1 (5 bases). The germline V and J ends were trimmed by 4 bases and 5 bases, with 15 bases remaining between them. The CDR3 is 15 amino acids. CDR1 and CDR2 (germline): GTSNPN, SVGIG (reference sequence). CDR3 loop: CAWTREPRNNSPLHF. In nucleotides, the CDR3 is TGTGCCTGGACCAGGGAACCGAGGAATAATTCACCCCTCCACTTT.